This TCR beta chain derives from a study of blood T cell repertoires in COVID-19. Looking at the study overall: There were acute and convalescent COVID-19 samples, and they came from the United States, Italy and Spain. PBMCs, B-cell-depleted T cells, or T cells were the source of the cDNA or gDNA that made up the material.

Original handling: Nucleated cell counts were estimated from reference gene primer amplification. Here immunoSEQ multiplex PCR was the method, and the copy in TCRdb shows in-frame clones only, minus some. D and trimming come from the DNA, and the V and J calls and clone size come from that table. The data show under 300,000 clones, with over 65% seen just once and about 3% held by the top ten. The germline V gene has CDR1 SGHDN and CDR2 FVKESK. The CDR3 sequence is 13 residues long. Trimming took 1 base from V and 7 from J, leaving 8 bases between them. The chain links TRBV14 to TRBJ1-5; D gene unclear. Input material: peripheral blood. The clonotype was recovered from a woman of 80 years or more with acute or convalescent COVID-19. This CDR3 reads CASSQGLRQPQHF. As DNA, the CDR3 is TGTGCCAGCAGCCAAGGTTTGCGACAGCCCCAGCATTTT. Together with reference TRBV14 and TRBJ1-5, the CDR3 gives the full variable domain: EAGVTQFPSHSVIEKGQTVTLRCDPISGHDNLYWYRRVMGKEIKFLLHFVKESKQDESGMPNNRFLAERTGGTYSTLKVQPAELEDSGVYFCASSQGLRQPQHFGDGTRLSIL.